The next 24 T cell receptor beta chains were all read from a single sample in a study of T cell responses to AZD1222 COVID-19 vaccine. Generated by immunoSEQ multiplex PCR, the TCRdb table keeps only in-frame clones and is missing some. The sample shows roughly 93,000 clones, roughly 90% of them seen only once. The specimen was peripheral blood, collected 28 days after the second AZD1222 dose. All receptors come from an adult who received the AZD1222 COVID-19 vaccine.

The CDR3 nucleotides read TGTGCCAGCAGCTCGGGACGTCTGGAGCAGTACTTC. It is translated as CASSSGRLEQYF. The J gene is TRBJ2-7, the V gene TRBV11-2; tentatively, D is TRBD1 or TRBD2 (5 bases each). Germline V gene lookup returns CDR1 SGHAT and CDR2 FQNNGV. The ends were cut back, 4 bases at V and 7 bases at J, with 11 bases in the middle. CDR3 length equals 12 residues.

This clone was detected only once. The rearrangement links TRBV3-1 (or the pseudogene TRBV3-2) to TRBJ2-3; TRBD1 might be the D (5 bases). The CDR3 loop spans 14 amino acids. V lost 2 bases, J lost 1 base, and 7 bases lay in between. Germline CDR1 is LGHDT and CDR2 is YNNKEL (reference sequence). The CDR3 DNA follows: TGTGCCAGCAGCCAAAGACAGCGCACAGATACGCAGTATTTT. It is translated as CASSQRQRTDTQYF.

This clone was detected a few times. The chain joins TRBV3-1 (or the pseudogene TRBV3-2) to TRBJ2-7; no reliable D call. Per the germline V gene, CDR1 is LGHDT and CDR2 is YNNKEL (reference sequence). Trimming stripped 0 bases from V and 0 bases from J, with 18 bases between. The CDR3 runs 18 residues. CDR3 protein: CASSQDVLWQENSYEQYF. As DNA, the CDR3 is TGTGCCAGCAGCCAAGATGTCCTATGGCAGGAAAACTCCTACGAGCAGTACTTC.

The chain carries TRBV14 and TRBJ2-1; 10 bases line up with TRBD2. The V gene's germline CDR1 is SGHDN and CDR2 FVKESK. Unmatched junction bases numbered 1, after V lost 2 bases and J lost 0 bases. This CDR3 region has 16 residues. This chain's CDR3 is CASSQSGGASYNEQFF. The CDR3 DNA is TGTGCCAGCAGCCAAAGCGGGGGGGCCTCCTACAATGAGCAGTTCTTC.

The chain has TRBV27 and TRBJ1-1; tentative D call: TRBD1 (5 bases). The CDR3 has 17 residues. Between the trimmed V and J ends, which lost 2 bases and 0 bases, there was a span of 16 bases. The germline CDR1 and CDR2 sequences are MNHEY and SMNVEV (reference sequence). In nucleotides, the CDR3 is TGTGCCAGCAGTTTAGGGTCAGGGACTTCAATGAACACTGAAGCTTTCTTT. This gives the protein CASSLGSGTSMNTEAFF.

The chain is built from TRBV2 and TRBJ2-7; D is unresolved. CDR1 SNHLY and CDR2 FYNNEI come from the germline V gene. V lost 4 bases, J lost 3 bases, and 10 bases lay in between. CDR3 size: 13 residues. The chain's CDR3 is CASSVWGNYEQYF. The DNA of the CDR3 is TGTGCCAGCAGTGTTTGGGGAAACTACGAGCAGTACTTC.

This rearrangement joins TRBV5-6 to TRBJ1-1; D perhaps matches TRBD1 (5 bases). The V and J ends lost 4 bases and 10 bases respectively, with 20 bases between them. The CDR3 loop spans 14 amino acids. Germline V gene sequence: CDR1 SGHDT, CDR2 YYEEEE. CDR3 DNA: TGTGCCAGCAGCCCCGGGATGGGGGTCGTCGGAGCTTTCTTT. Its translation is CASSPGMGVVGAFF.

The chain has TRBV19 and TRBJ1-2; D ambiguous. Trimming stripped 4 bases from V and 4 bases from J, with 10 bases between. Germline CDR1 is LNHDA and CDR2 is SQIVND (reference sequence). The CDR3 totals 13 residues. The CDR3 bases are TGTGCCAGTAGTAGGGCAGGCTCCTATGGCTACACCTTC. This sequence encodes CASSRAGSYGYTF.

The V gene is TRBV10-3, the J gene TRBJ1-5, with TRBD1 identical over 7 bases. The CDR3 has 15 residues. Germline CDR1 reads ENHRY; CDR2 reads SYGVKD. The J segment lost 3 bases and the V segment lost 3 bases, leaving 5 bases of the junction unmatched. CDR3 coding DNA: TGTGCCATCAGTGATATGACAGGGCTCAATCAGCCCCAGCATTTT. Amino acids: CAISDMTGLNQPQHF.

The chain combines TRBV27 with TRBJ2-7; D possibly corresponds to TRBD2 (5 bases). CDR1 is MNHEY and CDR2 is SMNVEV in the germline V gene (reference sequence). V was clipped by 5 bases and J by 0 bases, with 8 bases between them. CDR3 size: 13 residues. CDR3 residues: CASSLAGSYEQYF. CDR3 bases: TGTGCCAGCAGTCTAGCAGGCTCCTACGAGCAGTACTTC.

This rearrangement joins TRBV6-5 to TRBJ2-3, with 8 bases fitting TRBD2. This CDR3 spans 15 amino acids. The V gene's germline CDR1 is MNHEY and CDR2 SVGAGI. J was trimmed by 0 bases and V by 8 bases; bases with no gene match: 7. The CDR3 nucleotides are TGTGCCAGCCAAATTGTAGCGGGGAGCACAGATACGCAGTATTTT. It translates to CASQIVAGSTDTQYF.

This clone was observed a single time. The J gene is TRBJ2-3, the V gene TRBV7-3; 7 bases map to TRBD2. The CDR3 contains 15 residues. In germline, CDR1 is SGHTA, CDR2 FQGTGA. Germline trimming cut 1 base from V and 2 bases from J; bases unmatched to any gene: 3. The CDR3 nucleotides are TGTGCCAGCAGCTTAAGCGGGGGATTCACAGATACGCAGTATTTT. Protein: CASSLSGGFTDTQYF.

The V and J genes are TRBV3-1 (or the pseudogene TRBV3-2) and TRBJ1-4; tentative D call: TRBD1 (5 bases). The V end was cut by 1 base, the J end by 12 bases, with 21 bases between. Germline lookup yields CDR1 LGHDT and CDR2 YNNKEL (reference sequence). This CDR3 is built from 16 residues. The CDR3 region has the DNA TGTGCCAGCAGCCAAGGGACAATCGTCGGGCTCGGGGAACTGTTTTTT. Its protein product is CASSQGTIVGLGELFF.

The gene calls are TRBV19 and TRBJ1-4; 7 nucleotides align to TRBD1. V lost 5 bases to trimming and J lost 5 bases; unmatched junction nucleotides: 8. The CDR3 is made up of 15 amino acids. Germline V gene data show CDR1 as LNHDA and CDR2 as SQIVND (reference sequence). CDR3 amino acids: CASSPQTGMNEKLFF. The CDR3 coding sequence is TGTGCCAGTAGTCCACAGACAGGGATGAATGAAAAACTGTTTTTT.

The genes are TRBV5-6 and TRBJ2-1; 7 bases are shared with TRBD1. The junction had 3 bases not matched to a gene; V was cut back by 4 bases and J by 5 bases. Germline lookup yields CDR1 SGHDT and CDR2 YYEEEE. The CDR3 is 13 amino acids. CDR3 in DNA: TGTGCCAGCAGCCGGGACAGAGACAATGAGCAGTTCTTC. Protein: CASSRDRDNEQFF. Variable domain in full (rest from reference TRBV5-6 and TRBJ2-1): DAGVTQSPTHLIKTRGQQVTLRCSPKSGHDTVSWYQQALGQGPQFIFQYYEEEERQRGNFPDRFSGHQFPNYSSELNVNALLLGDSALYLCASSRDRDNEQFFGPGTRLTVL.

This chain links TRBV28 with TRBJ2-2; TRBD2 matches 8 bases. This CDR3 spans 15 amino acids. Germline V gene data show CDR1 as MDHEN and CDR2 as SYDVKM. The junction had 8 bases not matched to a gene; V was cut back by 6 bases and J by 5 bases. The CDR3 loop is CASSRGGTTTGELFF. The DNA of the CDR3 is TGTGCCAGCAGCCGGGGGGGGACGACGACCGGGGAGCTGTTTTTT.

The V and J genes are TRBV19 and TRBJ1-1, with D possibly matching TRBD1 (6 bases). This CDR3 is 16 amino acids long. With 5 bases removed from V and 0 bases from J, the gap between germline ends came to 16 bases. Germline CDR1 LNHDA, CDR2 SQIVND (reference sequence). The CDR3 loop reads CASSSPGAALNTEAFF. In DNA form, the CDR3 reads TGTGCCAGTAGTTCCCCAGGGGCCGCTTTGAACACTGAAGCTTTCTTT. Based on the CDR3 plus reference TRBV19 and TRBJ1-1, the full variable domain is DGGITQSPKYLFRKEGQNVTLSCEQNLNHDAMYWYRQDPGQGLRLIYYSQIVNDFQKGDIAEGYSVSREKKESFPLTVTSAQKNPTAFYLCASSSPGAALNTEAFFGQGTRLTVV.

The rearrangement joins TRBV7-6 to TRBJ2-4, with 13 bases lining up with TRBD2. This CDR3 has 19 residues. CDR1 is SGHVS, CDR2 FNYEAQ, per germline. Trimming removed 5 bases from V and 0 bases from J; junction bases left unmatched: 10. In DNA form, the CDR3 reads TGTGCCAGCAGCCTAGTTGCGACTAGCGGGGGGATAGCCAAAAACATTCAGTACTTC. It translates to CASSLVATSGGIAKNIQYF.

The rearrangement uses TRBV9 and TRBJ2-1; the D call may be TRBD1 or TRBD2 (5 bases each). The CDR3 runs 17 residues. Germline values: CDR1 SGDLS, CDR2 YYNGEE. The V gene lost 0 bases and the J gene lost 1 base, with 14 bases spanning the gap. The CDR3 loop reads CASSVDVGALSYNEQFF. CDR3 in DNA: TGTGCCAGCAGCGTAGACGTCGGGGCTCTTTCCTACAATGAGCAGTTCTTC.

CDR3 sequence: CASSRQGQADTQYF. CDR3 DNA sequence: TGTGCCAGCAGCCGACAGGGTCAGGCAGATACGCAGTATTTT. V and J are TRBV7-8 and TRBJ2-3; 7 bases fit TRBD1. Trimming removed 5 bases from V and 4 bases from J; junction bases left unmatched: 6. CDR1 is SGHVS and CDR2 is FQNEAQ in the germline V gene. This CDR3 comprises 14 residues.

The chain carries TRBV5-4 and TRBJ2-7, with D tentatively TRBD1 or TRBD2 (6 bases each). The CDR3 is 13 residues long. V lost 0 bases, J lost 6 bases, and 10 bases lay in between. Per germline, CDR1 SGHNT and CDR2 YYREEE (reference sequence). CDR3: CASSLDGGGEQYV. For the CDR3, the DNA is TGTGCCAGCAGCTTGGACGGAGGGGGCGAGCAGTACGTC.

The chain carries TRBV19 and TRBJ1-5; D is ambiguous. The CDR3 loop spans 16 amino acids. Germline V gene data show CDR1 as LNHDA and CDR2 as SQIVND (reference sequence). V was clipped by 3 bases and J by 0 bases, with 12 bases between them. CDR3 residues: CASSIQKAYSNQPQHF. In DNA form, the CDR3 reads TGTGCCAGTAGTATCCAGAAAGCTTATAGCAATCAGCCCCAGCATTTT.

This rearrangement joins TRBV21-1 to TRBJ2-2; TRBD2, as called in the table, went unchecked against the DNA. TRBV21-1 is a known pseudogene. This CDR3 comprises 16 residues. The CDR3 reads CASSKGEGRGALGLFF. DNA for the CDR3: TGTGCCAGCAGCAAAGGTGAGGGGCGGGGGGCCCTTGGGCTGTTTTTT.

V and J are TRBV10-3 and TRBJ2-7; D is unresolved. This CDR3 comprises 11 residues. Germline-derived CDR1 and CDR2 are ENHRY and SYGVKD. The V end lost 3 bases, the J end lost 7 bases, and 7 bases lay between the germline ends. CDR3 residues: CAISEGWEQYF. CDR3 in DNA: TGTGCCATCAGTGAAGGATGGGAGCAGTACTTC.